These 16 T cell receptor beta chains came from one sample sequenced in a study of post-analysis software for immune sequencing data. Unique-molecular-identifier-tagged TCR beta cDNA libraries were used. TCRdb reprocessed the PCR reads with MiXCR, giving one entry per CDR3 protein. The table includes approximately 690,000 distinct CDR3 sequences, 55% to 60% detected once. The study, taken as a whole, reports: Patients used about 5 TRBV segments, including TRBV5-6, TRBV5-1 and TRBV20-1, more often than controls.

Their target antigens are unknown. The sequencing input was blood. The source of these receptors is a girl aged 2-15 years with multiple sclerosis.

This chain joins TRBV12-3 or TRBV12-4 and TRBJ1-1; D unclear. CDR3 length equals 15 residues. V was trimmed by 3 bases and J by 3 bases, leaving 14 bases between them. The CDR3 nucleotides read TGTGCCAGCAGTTTCTGGGATTCGGGTGACACTGAAGCTTTCTTT. It is translated as CASSFWDSGDTEAFF.

J is TRBJ2-1 and V is TRBV12-3 or TRBV12-4, with D perhaps TRBD2 (5 bases). The CDR3 sequence is 13 residues long. V gave up 4 bases and J gave up 6 bases, with 10 bases separating them. This CDR3 is CASSSEESNEQFF. The CDR3 bases are TGTGCCAGCAGTTCGGAGGAAAGCAATGAGCAGTTCTTC.

The V and J genes are TRBV20-1 and TRBJ2-1; D is ambiguous. Germline CDR1 and CDR2: DFQATT and SNEGSKA (reference sequence). The V end lost 0 bases, the J end lost 4 bases, and 10 bases lay between the germline ends. The CDR3 is 14 amino acids. Written as DNA, the CDR3 is TGCAGTGCTAGAGATGGATTACAATACAATGAGCAGTTCTTC. Protein: CSARDGLQYNEQFF.

This clonotype was seen only a few times. DNA of the CDR3: TGTGCCAGCAGTTTTGGGACAGGGATTCCAGATACGCAGTATTTT. Translated, it gives CASSFGTGIPDTQYF. The chain employs TRBV27 and TRBJ2-3; TRBD1 agrees at 9 bases. V shed 3 bases, J shed 4 bases, and the junction held 5 bases outside the gene matches. The CDR3 has 15 amino acids. Germline V gene data show CDR1 as MNHEY and CDR2 as SMNVEV (reference sequence).

With regard to this clonotype: A clone one base away is much larger, so this may be a read error. V and J are TRBV6-2 or TRBV6-3 and TRBJ2-1, with D possibly being TRBD2 (6 bases). The CDR3 is made up of 12 amino acids. The V end lost 6 bases, the J end lost 10 bases, and 13 bases lay between the germline ends. CDR1 and CDR2 (germline): MNHEY, SVGEGT. In DNA, the CDR3 is TGTGCCAGCAGCCCCCCTAGCGTCGAGCAGTTCTTC. Its protein product is CASSPPSVEQFF.

The chain combines TRBV5-1 with TRBJ2-7, with 8 bases matching TRBD2. The J call could be wrong; TRBJ2-5 is a better fit for the DNA end. The CDR3 has 15 residues. The germline V gene has CDR1 SGHRS and CDR2 YFSETQ. CDR3 in amino acids: CASSARGAGGETQYF. CDR3 nucleotide sequence: TGCGCCAGCAGCGCCCGCGGGGCGGGAGGAGAGACCCAGTACTTC.

This chain joins TRBV20-1 and TRBJ2-1; 8 bases are shared with TRBD2. The V gene end was trimmed by 3 bases and the J gene end by 0 bases; junction bases not matched to a gene: 10. Germline assignment: CDR1 DFQATT and CDR2 SNEGSKA (reference sequence). The CDR3 consists of 17 residues. The CDR3 region is CSASVILLAGSYNEQFF. CDR3 nucleotides: TGCAGTGCTAGCGTAATCTTGCTAGCGGGCTCCTACAATGAGCAGTTCTTC.

The V call is TRBV24-1, the J call TRBJ2-1; TRBD1 agrees at 10 bases. Per the germline V gene, CDR1 is KGHDR and CDR2 is SFDVKD. The CDR3 runs 16 residues. The trim removed 4 bases at V and 8 bases at J, leaving 10 bases unmatched. The CDR3 region has the DNA TGTGCCACCAGTGACCCGACAGGGGGCGAGAAGTATGAGCAGTTCTTC. Protein sequence: CATSDPTGGEKYEQFF.

V and J are TRBV5-8 and TRBJ2-5; TRBD2 might be the D (5 bases). The CDR3 spans 10 residues. Germline CDR1 and CDR2: SGHTS and YDEGEE. The V end was cut by 4 bases, the J end by 9 bases, with 7 bases between. DNA for the CDR3: TGTGCCAGCAGCGTCGGGGCCCAGTACTTC. Amino acid sequence: CASSVGAQYF.

The chain joins TRBV12-3 or TRBV12-4 to TRBJ1-5; D is undetermined. There are 12 residues in the CDR3. V was shortened by 5 bases and J by 12 bases, with 14 bases between the two germline ends. The CDR3 DNA reads as TGTGCCAGCAGTCCCGGTCTAGTACACCAGCATTTT. Protein sequence: CASSPGLVHQHF.

The V and J genes are TRBV11-2 and TRBJ2-7; 11 positions agree with TRBD2. The CDR3 spans 14 residues. Germline V gene data show CDR1 as SGHAT and CDR2 as FQNNGV. The ends lost 8 bases at V and 3 bases at J; junction bases unmatched: 6. Here the CDR3 reads CASDSGTSGYEQYF. CDR3 nucleotide sequence: TGTGCCAGCGACTCCGGGACTAGCGGCTACGAGCAGTACTTC.

The V and J genes are TRBV5-1 and TRBJ2-1, with D tentatively TRBD1 or TRBD2 (6 bases each). CDR1 is SGHRS, CDR2 YFSETQ, per germline. V lost 8 bases to trimming and J lost 3 bases, with 15 bases between them. The CDR3 is made up of 14 amino acids. The DNA for the CDR3 is TGCGCCAGTAGGGGGGCCGATATCTACAATGAGCAGTTCTTC. This encodes CASRGADIYNEQFF.

This rearrangement joins TRBV5-6 to TRBJ2-1; 8 nucleotides align to TRBD1. CDR1 and CDR2 from the germline V gene are SGHDT and YYEEEE. V lost 4 bases, J lost 10 bases, and 7 bases stayed unmatched. CDR3 length equals 13 residues. Here the CDR3 DNA reads TGTGCCAGCAGCCGAGGACAGGGTGGAGAGCAGTTCTTC. This encodes CASSRGQGGEQFF.

In regard to this clonotype: One end of the junction varies from germline; a read error may be responsible. The genes are TRBV6-2 or TRBV6-3 and TRBJ2-5, with D tentatively TRBD1 or TRBD2 (6 bases each). The CDR3 has 14 residues. Germline V lookup: CDR1 MNHEY, CDR2 SVGEGT. CDR3 protein: CASRRPGGPENQYF. In DNA form, the CDR3 reads TGTGCCAGCAGGCGACCCGGGGGCCCGGAGAACCAGTACTTC.

This clonotype appeared once. The J gene is TRBJ1-5, the V gene TRBV27; no definite D call. This CDR3 is built from 21 residues. From germline, CDR1 is MNHEY and CDR2 SMNVEV (reference sequence). V was shortened by 0 bases and J by 0 bases, with 24 bases between the two germline ends. CDR3 in DNA: TGTGCCAGCAGTTTATCTGGCGGAAGACGGGGTCCGTTTTATAGCAATCAGCCCCAGCATTTT. Protein sequence: CASSLSGGRRGPFYSNQPQHF.

Only one count was recorded for this clonotype. The CDR3: CASSSILGVGHTQYF. DNA of the CDR3: TGTGCCAGCAGCTCTATACTAGGGGTAGGGCATACGCAGTATTTT. The chain recombines TRBV11-2 with TRBJ2-3, with D perhaps being TRBD1 or TRBD2 (5 bases each). V lost 4 bases and J lost 7, with 18 bases in between. Germline V gene sequence: CDR1 SGHAT, CDR2 FQNNGV. The CDR3 has 15 amino acids. Based on the CDR3 plus reference TRBV11-2 and TRBJ2-3, the full variable domain is EAGVAQSPRYKIIEKRQSVAFWCNPISGHATLYWYQQILGQGPKLLIQFQNNGVVDDSQLPKDRFSAERLKGVDSTLKIQPAKLEDSAVYLCASSSILGVGHTQYFGPGTRLTVL.